This paragraph reports one T cell receptor (beta chain). What it binds is not known. This sample was taken from a study of vaccination and CD4 T cells after COVID-19. Treatment defined: roughly ten-day PBMC culture with coronavirus spike peptide pools or control peptides (ViraFEST assay). Expanded clonotypes were found by TCR sequencing after peptide-pool stimulation (ViraFEST). Alongside around 10 IU/ml IL-2 and around 10 ug/ml peptide pools, PBMCs were cultured at some 2.1 million per well. V lost 8 bases to trimming and J lost 3 bases, with 15 bases between them. CDR1 KGHSH and CDR2 LQKENI come from the germline V gene. This CDR3 contains 14 residues. The Oncomine TCR Beta short-read assay generated sequence data from the DNA of cultured CD4+ T cells. MiXCR, run by TCRdb on the PCR reads, gives a single entry per CDR3 protein. The top ten clones hold under 4.5% of a sample with just under 20,000 distinct CDR3 sequences, more than 45% of them seen once.

This sample comprised CD4+ T cells from blood, cultured in vitro, obtained before SARS-CoV-2 vaccination. V is TRBV18 and J is TRBJ2-3; weak D call: TRBD2 (6 bases). The source of this sequence is a human donor who had recovered from COVID-19. The CDR3 protein is CASRSRDLTDTQYF. CDR3 in DNA: TGTGCCAGCCGTTCCCGGGACTTAACAGATACGCAGTATTTT.